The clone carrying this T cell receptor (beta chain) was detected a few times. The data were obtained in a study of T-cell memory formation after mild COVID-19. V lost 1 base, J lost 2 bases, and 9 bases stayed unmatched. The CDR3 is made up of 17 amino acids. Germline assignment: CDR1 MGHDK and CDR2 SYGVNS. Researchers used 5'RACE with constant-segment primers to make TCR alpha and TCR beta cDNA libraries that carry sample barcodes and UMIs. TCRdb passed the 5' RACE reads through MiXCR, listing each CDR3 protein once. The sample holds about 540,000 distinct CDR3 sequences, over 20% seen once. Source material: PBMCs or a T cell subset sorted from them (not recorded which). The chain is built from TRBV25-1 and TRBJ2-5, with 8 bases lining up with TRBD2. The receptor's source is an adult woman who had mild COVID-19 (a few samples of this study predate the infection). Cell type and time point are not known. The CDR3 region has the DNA TGTGCCAGCAGTGAATCCGTACTAGCGGTTAGTCAAGAGACCCAGTACTTC. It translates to CASSESVLAVSQETQYF.